Following are 10 T cell receptor beta chains from one sample sequenced in a study of OX40 agonist ivuxolimab in advanced cancers. Measured with immunoSEQ multiplex PCR; TCRdb has only the in-frame clones, and not every one. The data hold fewer than 40,000 clones, with more than 70% observed a single time. The sequenced sample was CD4+ or CD8+ T cells sorted from blood, obtained in a trial of the OX40 agonist ivuxolimab. These TCRs come from an adult with an advanced solid tumor such as melanoma, head and neck, liver or kidney cancer.

The chain has TRBV7-9 and TRBJ1-1; maybe TRBD1 (6 bases). The germline gives CDR1 SEHNR, CDR2 FQNEAQ (reference sequence). The CDR3 has 14 amino acids. With 7 bases removed from V and 5 bases from J, the gap between germline ends came to 17 bases. Here the CDR3 reads CASNSQGRGTEAFF. The CDR3 DNA sequence: TGTGCCAGCAATAGTCAGGGGCGCGGGACTGAAGCTTTCTTT.

This chain uses TRBV5-6 with TRBJ2-5, with a possible D match to TRBD1 (6 bases). Germline loops: CDR1 SGHDT, CDR2 YYEEEE. V was trimmed by 3 bases and J by 3 bases, leaving 12 bases between them. The CDR3 runs 14 residues. DNA for the CDR3: TGTGCCAGCAGCTCCGGGACATTTAAAGAGACCCAGTACTTC. Translation gives CASSSGTFKETQYF.

This clone was recorded only once. CDR3 DNA sequence: TGTGCCAGCTCACTGCAGGGCTACGAGCAGTACTTC. Protein product: CASSLQGYEQYF. The gene calls are TRBV18 and TRBJ2-7, with a weak D call TRBD1 (5 bases). Germline-derived CDR1 and CDR2 are KGHSH and LQKENI. The V end was cut by 4 bases, the J end by 3 bases, with 7 bases between. The CDR3 has 12 residues.

This chain's CDR3 is CASSLTVAGGAGANVLTF. The CDR3 nucleotides read TGTGCCAGCAGCCTGACCGTAGCGGGCGGGGCTGGGGCCAACGTCCTGACTTTC. V is TRBV5-6 and J is TRBJ2-6; 7 positions agree with TRBD2. The CDR3 loop spans 18 amino acids. With 4 bases clipped from V and 2 bases from J, the junction kept 12 bases outside the gene matches. Germline-derived CDR1 and CDR2 are SGHDT and YYEEEE.

This clone was seen once. The rearrangement uses TRBV27 and TRBJ1-1; D is unresolved. V gave up 2 bases and J gave up 0 bases, with 22 bases separating them. The CDR3 sequence is 19 residues long. In germline, CDR1 is MNHEY, CDR2 SMNVEV (reference sequence). The CDR3 nucleotides read TGTGCCAGCAGTTTAACCCCTGCGGGGTGGACGGACCTGAACACTGAAGCTTTCTTT. It encodes CASSLTPAGWTDLNTEAFF.

The chain combines TRBV7-6 with TRBJ2-3; D is uncertain. The CDR3 contains 13 residues. V lost 2 bases and J lost 4, with 7 bases in between. CDR1 SGHVS and CDR2 FNYEAQ come from the germline V gene. The CDR3 protein is CASSLSTADTQYF. The CDR3 DNA follows: TGTGCCAGCAGCTTATCAACCGCAGATACGCAGTATTTT.

The chain uses TRBV27 and TRBJ1-5; D call uncertain. Per the germline V gene, CDR1 is MNHEY and CDR2 is SMNVEV (reference sequence). Trimming shortened V by 1 base and J by 4 bases, and 5 bases separated the two germline ends. The CDR3 runs 13 residues. The CDR3 here is CASSLWPNQPQHF. CDR3 sequence (DNA): TGTGCCAGCAGTTTATGGCCGAATCAGCCCCAGCATTTT.

The rearrangement joins TRBV7-8 to TRBJ2-7; a weak D match, TRBD1 (6 bases). V dropped 6 bases and J dropped 3 bases, with 12 bases sitting between them. Germline-derived CDR1 and CDR2 are SGHVS and FQNEAQ. This CDR3 is 13 amino acids long. The CDR3 nucleotides read TGTGCCAGCAGGAAAAAACAGGGCTACGAGCAGTACTTC. It yields the protein CASRKKQGYEQYF.

This clone was seen a single time. V gene TRBV10-3 combines with J gene TRBJ2-7; D is undetermined. The V end lost 10 bases, the J end lost 0 bases, and 10 bases lay between the germline ends. CDR3 size: 12 residues. Looked up from germline, CDR1 is ENHRY and CDR2 is SYGVKD. The CDR3 region has the DNA TGTGCCAGCCCCGAGACCTCCTACGAGCAGTACTTC. Translated: CASPETSYEQYF.

This chain joins TRBV6-1 and TRBJ1-1, with TRBD1 matching over 8 bases. Germline V gene data show CDR1 as MNHNS and CDR2 as SASEGT. Unmatched junction bases numbered 2, after V lost 3 bases and J lost 5 bases. The CDR3 sequence is 13 residues long. This CDR3 is CASSDRQGTEAFF. The CDR3 DNA reads TGTGCCAGCAGTGATAGACAGGGGACTGAAGCTTTCTTT.